The clone carrying this TCR beta chain was detected ten times or more. Its antigen is not known. Clinical symptoms, serum thyroxine and TRAb, thyroid ultrasound and orbital computed tomography together formed the diagnostic basis. The source material, RNA transcripts, was used to amplify TCR beta CDR3 regions. The TCR CDR3 was amplified in a first-round RT-PCR using the HTBI primer set. TCRdb re-called the multiplex PCR reads with MiXCR, one entry per CDR3 protein. This sample has 600,000 to 700,000 distinct CDR3 sequences; 45% occur once, and the top ten carry roughly 7.2%. The record originates from a study of T cells in Graves' hyperthyroidism and ophthalmopathy. CDR3 size: 18 residues. Trimming took off 2 bases at V and 4 bases at J, with 23 bases between the two ends. The germline CDR1 and CDR2 sequences are SGHVS and FNYEAQ. Study results and limitations: The model anticipated ophthalmopathy a median approximately 6.6 months pre-onset. Most clonotypes that expanded in the thyroid above 0.001 also showed up in blood.

Sample: peripheral blood or thyroid tissue (not recorded which). The V call is TRBV7-6, the J call TRBJ1-2; D perhaps matches TRBD1 (6 bases). The TCR comes from an adult man with Graves' disease, either hyperthyroidism or ophthalmopathy (not recorded which). DNA for the CDR3: TGTGCCAGCAGCTTACAACCCCGGACAGTCCTATTAGGCTATGGCTACACCTTC. It translates to CASSLQPRTVLLGYGYTF.